The following is a TCR beta chain sequence with its context. Per the authors' pipeline: Estimates of nucleated cell counts were drawn from the amplification of reference gene primers. This table comes from immunoSEQ multiplex PCR, and its TCRdb copy is limited to in-frame clones, with some not included. For V, J and clone size, that table is used; D and trimming come from the DNA. The sample includes roughly 250,000 clones, 65% to 85% of them seen just once. The data belong to a study of blood T cell repertoires in COVID-19. Whole-study context: T cells, B-cell-depleted T cells, or PBMCs supplied cDNA or gDNA.

The CDR3 sequence is 14 residues long. V shed 3 bases and J shed 2 bases, with 12 bases lying between them. Germline CDR1 reads DFQATT; CDR2 reads SNEGSKA (reference sequence). Seattle's enrolled individuals joined amid active infection and were then monitored longitudinally. The receptor's source is a person in their 70s with COVID-19, enrolled during active disease. The chain recombines TRBV20-1 with TRBJ2-3; D possibly corresponds to TRBD2 (5 bases). The specimen sequenced was peripheral blood. CDR3 in DNA: TGCAGTGCTAGTGCAGGACTGATCACAGATACGCAGTATTTT. Encoded protein: CSASAGLITDTQYF.